These 9 T cell receptor beta chains were all obtained from the same sample, sequenced in a study of CD8 T cells in ankylosing spondylitis. Study outcomes and limitations: Roughly eight highly homologous variants made up a TCR beta motif that seemed to typify ankylosing spondylitis blood.

Their antigens are not known. TCRdb ran MiXCR on the 5' RACE reads and lists one entry per CDR3 protein. The table shows hundreds of thousands of distinct CDR3 sequences, with about an eighth occurring only once. Sequencing was carried out using blood, either unsorted or a sorted T cell fraction (not recorded which). These receptors all come from a male donor with ankylosing spondylitis.

This clonotype was counted between two and nine times. The chain has TRBV12-3 or TRBV12-4 and TRBJ2-7; weak D call: TRBD1 (5 bases). The CDR3 has 11 residues. Trimming removed 5 bases from V and 5 bases from J, with 7 bases in between. CDR3 in DNA: TGTGCCAGCAGTCAGGGCCACGAGCAGTACGTC. This translates into CASSQGHEQYV.

V and J are TRBV10-3 and TRBJ2-4; D gene uncertain. V was trimmed by 3 bases and J by 0 bases, leaving 18 bases between them. The CDR3 has 18 residues. CDR1 ENHRY and CDR2 SYGVKD come from the germline V gene. The CDR3 nucleotides read TGTGCCATCAGTGATGAGGCCCCCGGCGTTCTAGCCAAAAACATTCAGTACTTC. Encoded protein: CAISDEAPGVLAKNIQYF.

This clonotype came up a few times. The V gene is TRBV7-8, the J gene TRBJ2-7; D is ambiguous. This CDR3 has 14 residues. Germline V gives CDR1 SGHVS, CDR2 FQNEAQ. V was clipped by 2 bases and J by 1 base, with 9 bases between them. CDR3 sequence (DNA): TGTGCCAGCAGCTTACAGTACGGATCCTACGAGCAGTACTTC. Protein sequence: CASSLQYGSYEQYF. Complete variable domain (other parts from reference TRBV7-8 and TRBJ2-7): GAGVSQSPRYKVAKRGQDVALRCDPISGHVSLFWYQQALGQGPEFLTYFQNEAQLDKSGLPSDRFFAERPEGSVSTLKIQRTQQEDSAVYLCASSLQYGSYEQYFGPGTRLTVT.

The genes are TRBV5-6 and TRBJ2-2, with D possibly called TRBD1 or TRBD2 (6 bases each). This CDR3 contains 16 residues. Trimming shortened V by 4 bases and J by 4 bases, and 17 bases separated the two germline ends. CDR1 and CDR2 from the germline V gene are SGHDT and YYEEEE. This chain's CDR3 is CASSPLRKGGTGELFF. The DNA of the CDR3 is TGTGCCAGCAGCCCATTAAGAAAGGGGGGCACCGGGGAGCTGTTTTTT.

With respect to this clonotype: This could be a read error, since a much larger clone is one nucleotide away. The rearrangement links TRBV24-1 to TRBJ1-5, with 9 nucleotides matching TRBD1. This CDR3 spans 14 amino acids. Germline CDR1 reads KGHDR; CDR2 reads SFDVKD. In DNA form, the CDR3 reads TGTGCCACCGGACAGGGGAACGGCAAACAGCCCCAGCATTTT. Translating it yields CATGQGNGKQPQHF.

There are a few counts of this clonotype. The CDR3 bases are TGTGCCAGCTCACTACCGGGACTTGTCTCTTACAATGAGCAGTTCTTC. Amino acid sequence: CASSLPGLVSYNEQFF. This chain links TRBV18 with TRBJ2-1; maybe TRBD2 (6 bases). Per germline, CDR1 KGHSH and CDR2 LQKENI. CDR3 size: 16 residues. V dropped 4 bases and J dropped 4 bases, with 17 bases sitting between them.

This clonotype was seen at least ten times. The chain employs TRBV12-3 or TRBV12-4 and TRBJ2-1; the match to TRBD2 covers 7 bases. There are 15 residues in the CDR3. The V gene end was trimmed by 6 bases and the J gene end by 3 bases; junction bases not matched to a gene: 8. CDR3 DNA: TGTGCCAGCAGCCTAGGGCGGGAGCTCTACAATGAGCAGTTCTTC. Amino acid sequence: CASSLGRELYNEQFF.

This clonotype was found a few times. The chain recombines TRBV20-1 with TRBJ2-3; 11 nucleotides line up with TRBD2. With 6 bases clipped from V and 6 bases from J, the junction kept 11 bases outside the gene matches. The CDR3 has 15 residues. Germline V gene data show CDR1 as DFQATT and CDR2 as SNEGSKA (reference sequence). DNA of the CDR3: TGCAGTGCGTGCTCGACTAGCGGGACAACTGATACGCAGTATTTT. Amino acid sequence: CSACSTSGTTDTQYF.

The sample holds many counts of this clonotype. The chain is built from TRBV14 and TRBJ2-3, with a weak D call TRBD1 (5 bases). V was cut by 1 base and J by 2 bases, with 10 bases left in between. Germline values: CDR1 SGHDN, CDR2 FVKESK. The CDR3 totals 15 residues. The CDR3, as DNA: TGTGCCAGCAGCCAAGGGGCAGGGATCACAGATACGCAGTATTTT. Translating it yields CASSQGAGITDTQYF.